The 30 T cell receptor beta chains presented below share a single source sample, sequenced in a study of T cells expressing NK-cell markers. TCRdb reprocessed the 5' RACE reads, with one entry per CDR3 protein and no DNA. The specimen's table records under 500,000 distinct CDR3 sequences. The sample comprised blood T cells: a sorted CD56 or NKG2C T cell subset, CD4+ or CD8+ T cells, or bulk PBMC T cells (not recorded which). The receptors here all came from a woman aged 18 to 75 in good health.

The chain has TRBV15 and TRBJ2-1; TCRdb's D gene call, TRBD1, goes unchecked for lack of DNA. The germline V gene has CDR1 LNHNV and CDR2 YYDKDF (reference sequence). This CDR3 has 15 amino acids. The CDR3 protein is CATSSARDRGNEQFF.

The chain carries TRBV6-1 and TRBJ2-7; TCRdb returns TRBD1, unconfirmable since there is no DNA. Germline V gives CDR1 MNHNS, CDR2 SASEGT. The CDR3 extends over 16 amino acids. CDR3 residues: CASSEGRTKGGYEQYF.

This sequence joins TRBV6-6 and TRBJ2-3; TCRdb selects TRBD1, and the lack of DNA leaves this call unchecked. The germline V gene encodes CDR1 MNHNY and CDR2 SVGAGI (reference sequence). The CDR3 extends over 12 amino acids. CDR3 protein: CASNTGADTQYF.

This chain uses TRBV20-1 with TRBJ2-1; the D call from TCRdb, TRBD1, cannot be confirmed without DNA. Germline lookup yields CDR1 DFQATT and CDR2 SNEGSKA (reference sequence). This CDR3 comprises 17 residues. The CDR3: CSARDFGGGTSYNEQFF.

The chain recombines TRBV7-8 with TRBJ1-5; with no DNA, the TCRdb D assignment of TRBD1 cannot be verified. Per the germline V gene, CDR1 is SGHVS and CDR2 is FQNEAQ. The CDR3 loop spans 18 amino acids. The CDR3 loop reads CASSHDRGGSGSNQPQHF.

This chain uses TRBV28 with TRBJ1-6; the D call of TRBD1 rests on TCRdb alone, since no DNA is present to check it. CDR3 length: 12 residues. Germline CDR1 and CDR2: MDHEN and SYDVKM. CDR3 sequence reads: CATSERDSPLHF.

V and J are TRBV7-2 and TRBJ1-1; the TCRdb D gene call, TRBD1, has no DNA to confirm it. The length of the CDR3 is 16 residues. Germline CDR1 reads SGHTA; CDR2 reads FQGNSA. CDR3 sequence: CASSPLGFRGNTEAFF.

The chain joins TRBV27 to TRBJ2-2. Looked up from germline, CDR1 is MNHEY and CDR2 is SMNVEV (reference sequence). This CDR3 comprises 13 residues. CDR3 in amino acids: CASSLSRAGELFF.

The rearrangement joins TRBV12-3 or TRBV12-4 to TRBJ2-3; TCRdb names TRBD2, which stays unverified in the absence of DNA. The CDR3 consists of 15 residues. The CDR3 loop reads CASSLRGRGTDTQYF.

The chain is built from TRBV20-1 and TRBJ1-6; TCRdb proposes TRBD1, but this gene call is untestable without DNA. CDR3 size: 14 residues. Germline V gene lookup returns CDR1 DFQATT and CDR2 SNEGSKA (reference sequence). This CDR3 is CSAREQGARSPLHF.

This chain connects TRBV7-2 to TRBJ1-2. This CDR3 has 13 amino acids. Germline V gene sequence: CDR1 SGHTA, CDR2 FQGNSA. CDR3 sequence reads: CASSFSLNYGYTF.

V is TRBV5-1 and J is TRBJ2-1; TCRdb lists TRBD2, though no DNA is available to test this call. This CDR3 is built from 15 residues. From germline, CDR1 is SGHRS and CDR2 YFSETQ. The CDR3 loop is CASSPGLAGGREQFF. Filled out from reference TRBV5-1 and TRBJ2-1, the complete variable domain reads KAGVTQTPRYLIKTRGQQVTLSCSPISGHRSVSWYQQTPGQGLQFLFEYFSETQRNKGNFPGRFSGRQFSNSRSEMNVSTLELGDSALYLCASSPGLAGGREQFFGPGTRLTVL.

The V and J genes are TRBV20-1 and TRBJ1-1; TCRdb names TRBD1, which stays unverified in the absence of DNA. The CDR3 totals 14 residues. Germline CDR1 is DFQATT and CDR2 is SNEGSKA (reference sequence). The CDR3 loop is CSASGDSVNTEAFF.

V and J are TRBV6-5 and TRBJ2-5. This CDR3 region has 14 residues. The V gene's germline CDR1 is MNHEY and CDR2 SVGAGI. The CDR3 protein is CASSYGGDPETQYF.

This chain uses TRBV27 with TRBJ2-2. Per germline, CDR1 MNHEY and CDR2 SMNVEV (reference sequence). The length of the CDR3 is 15 residues. The CDR3 protein is CASRQNRANTGELFF.

V and J are TRBV12-3 or TRBV12-4 and TRBJ2-3; TCRdb lists TRBD2, though no DNA is available to test this call. CDR3 size: 15 residues. CDR3 in amino acids: CASSPQRTSTDTQYF.

The chain couples TRBV7-2 to TRBJ1-1; the TCRdb D gene call, TRBD1, has no DNA to confirm it. This CDR3 region has 16 residues. Germline values: CDR1 SGHTA, CDR2 FQGNSA. The CDR3 reads CASSLPRDSGNTEAFF. Together with reference TRBV7-2 and TRBJ1-1, the CDR3 gives the full variable domain: GAGVSQSPSNKVTEKGKDVELRCDPISGHTALYWYRQSLGQGLEFLIYFQGNSAPDKSGLPSDRFSAERTGGSVSTLTIQRTQQEDSAVYLCASSLPRDSGNTEAFFGQGTRLTVV.

The chain has TRBV20-1 and TRBJ2-2; the D gene TCRdb calls, TRBD2, cannot be checked with no DNA. CDR1 and CDR2 from the germline V gene are DFQATT and SNEGSKA (reference sequence). The CDR3 length is 16 residues. The CDR3 sequence is CSARPGDGRKTGELFF.

V is TRBV20-1 and J is TRBJ2-7. The CDR3 consists of 11 residues. Germline V gives CDR1 DFQATT, CDR2 SNEGSKA (reference sequence). Here the CDR3 reads CSATESYEQYF.

The chain joins TRBV6-2 or TRBV6-3 to TRBJ1-6. CDR1 is MNHEY, CDR2 SVGEGT, per germline. This CDR3 has 16 amino acids. The CDR3 sequence: CASSYSRAGDNSPLHF.

The chain employs TRBV29-1 and TRBJ2-7; TCRdb's D gene call, TRBD2, goes unchecked for lack of DNA. Germline values: CDR1 SQVTM, CDR2 ANQGSEA. CDR3 length equals 14 residues. CDR3 protein: CSVLAGGPFSEQYF.

The V and J genes are TRBV6-2 or TRBV6-3 and TRBJ2-1; TCRdb names TRBD2, which stays unverified in the absence of DNA. This CDR3 has 16 residues. CDR1 and CDR2 (germline): MNHEY, SVGEGT. The CDR3 loop reads CASSPLLADSYNEQFF.

V and J are TRBV12-3 or TRBV12-4 and TRBJ2-1; without DNA, the TCRdb call of TRBD2 cannot be checked. The CDR3 has 12 amino acids. This CDR3 is CASRREGDEQFF.

This chain joins TRBV29-1 and TRBJ2-5; TCRdb's assignment of TRBD1 cannot be checked, as there is no DNA. This CDR3 region has 13 residues. CDR1 is SQVTM and CDR2 is ANQGSEA in the germline V gene. CDR3 sequence reads: CSVDTPGRETQYF.

The gene calls are TRBV7-2 and TRBJ1-1; TCRdb's D call of TRBD1 is untestable without DNA. Per the germline V gene, CDR1 is SGHTA and CDR2 is FQGNSA. The CDR3 contains 15 residues. This chain's CDR3 is CASSLLGTGGIGAFF.

The chain uses TRBV7-8 and TRBJ2-7; TCRdb's D call, TRBD2, is unchecked because there is no DNA. The germline V gene encodes CDR1 SGHVS and CDR2 FQNEAQ. This CDR3 spans 15 amino acids. This chain's CDR3 is CASILGGLENYEQYF.

This sequence joins TRBV12-3 or TRBV12-4 and TRBJ2-5; without DNA, the TCRdb call of TRBD2 cannot be checked. The CDR3 runs to 16 residues. The CDR3 protein is CASSFGTSGMGRTQYF.

The rearrangement joins TRBV20-1 to TRBJ1-6. This CDR3 comprises 12 residues. Germline values: CDR1 DFQATT, CDR2 SNEGSKA (reference sequence). The CDR3 here is CSAKGGGAPLHF.

This sequence joins TRBV29-1 and TRBJ1-4. Germline CDR1 SQVTM, CDR2 ANQGSEA. CDR3 size: 13 residues. CDR3 protein: CSGRDLNNEKLFF.

The chain employs TRBV12-3 or TRBV12-4 and TRBJ2-3; absent DNA, TCRdb's TRBD1 call cannot be checked. This CDR3 has 17 residues. CDR3 in amino acids: CASSPPTGQGMEDTQYF.